The entry that follows covers one TCR beta chain sequence. The record originates from a study of blood T cell repertoires in COVID-19. Study at large: T cells, B-cell-depleted T cells, or PBMCs supplied cDNA or gDNA.

Per the authors' pipeline: Researchers report that nucleated cell counts were estimated from reference gene primer amplification. This table comes from immunoSEQ multiplex PCR, and its TCRdb copy is limited to in-frame clones, with some not included. That table furnishes V, J and clone size, whereas the DNA furnished D and trimming. The data hold around 190,000 clones, with more than 70% observed a single time. After removal of 2 bases from V and 9 bases from J, the junction contained 4 bases not matched to a gene. Per the germline V gene, CDR1 is SEHNR and CDR2 is FQNEAQ (reference sequence). This CDR3 region has 15 residues. Seattle patient enrollment occurred during active infection, with longitudinal follow-up thereafter.

The sequencing sample was made of peripheral blood. The sequence was collected from a man in his fifties or sixties with COVID-19, enrolled during active disease. The J gene is TRBJ2-1, the V gene TRBV7-9; TRBD2 agrees at 13 bases. The CDR3 DNA reads as TGTGCCAGCAGCTTAACTAGCGGGAGGGCAAGTGAGCAGTTCTTC. Translated, it gives CASSLTSGRASEQFF.